The 15 T cell receptor beta chains below were found in one sample sequenced in a study of blood T cells in healthy people across ages. Combining a sample-barcoded 5' primer with a J-beta primer mix, a second PCR ran for about 7 to 12 cycles. TCRdb ran MiXCR on the 5' RACE reads and lists one entry per CDR3 protein. The data contain about 830,000 distinct CDR3 sequences, about 62% of them singletons. Material: blood. The receptor source for this set is a man aged 25 to 40 in good health.

This clonotype occurred many times. This chain uses TRBV10-3 with TRBJ1-1, with D possibly matching TRBD1 (6 bases). CDR3 length equals 13 residues. Germline V lookup: CDR1 ENHRY, CDR2 SYGVKD. Trimming left V 3 bases short and J 3 bases short, with 8 bases between. In nucleotides, the CDR3 is TGTGCCATCAGTGACAGGGGCGACACTGAAGCTTTCTTT. Its translation is CAISDRGDTEAFF.

This clonotype was counted once. The chain joins TRBV6-4 to TRBJ1-6; perhaps TRBD1 as D (6 bases). The CDR3 contains 14 residues. Per germline, CDR1 MRHNA and CDR2 SNTAGT. V shed 6 bases and J shed 8 bases, with 14 bases lying between them. The CDR3 region is CASSPQGGDSPLHF. The CDR3 coding sequence is TGTGCCAGCAGCCCACAGGGAGGCGATTCACCCCTCCACTTT.

This clonotype was picked up a small number of times. The chain combines TRBV2 with TRBJ2-3, with D perhaps TRBD1 (5 bases). The CDR3 runs to 12 residues. Looked up from germline, CDR1 is SNHLY and CDR2 is FYNNEI. V lost 8 bases and J 6 bases, leaving 12 bases between the germline ends. DNA of the CDR3: TGTGCCAGCTCCTTGACAGACGATACGCAGTATTTT. Amino acid sequence: CASSLTDDTQYF.

In its sample, this clonotype was seen a few times. This rearrangement joins TRBV19 to TRBJ2-2, with a tentative D call TRBD2 (6 bases). This CDR3 is built from 15 residues. Germline-derived CDR1 and CDR2 are LNHDA and SQIVND (reference sequence). The V and J ends lost 4 bases and 4 bases respectively, with 13 bases between them. The chain's CDR3 is CASSTLTSSTGELFF. The CDR3 DNA follows: TGTGCCAGTAGTACCCTGACTAGTAGCACCGGGGAGCTGTTTTTT.

This clonotype has more than one count but fewer than ten. This chain uses TRBV6-6 with TRBJ2-1; the match to TRBD1 covers 10 bases. Germline CDR1 reads MNHNY; CDR2 reads SVGAGI (reference sequence). V was clipped by 6 bases and J by 10 bases; unmatched bases: 3. The CDR3 covers 12 residues. This CDR3 is CASSRDRGEQFF. DNA of the CDR3: TGTGCCAGCAGCCGGGACAGGGGCGAGCAGTTCTTC.

The chain is built from TRBV28 and TRBJ2-1; a weak D match, TRBD1 (6 bases). The germline V gene encodes CDR1 MDHEN and CDR2 SYDVKM. The CDR3 loop spans 15 amino acids. V lost 3 bases to trimming and J lost 8 bases, with 17 bases between them. The CDR3 sequence is CASSFASGGTDEQFF. The CDR3 bases are TGTGCCAGCAGTTTCGCTTCTGGGGGCACCGATGAGCAGTTCTTC.

The J gene is TRBJ2-1, the V gene TRBV5-1, with TRBD2 as a possible D gene (7 bases). The V gene's germline CDR1 is SGHRS and CDR2 YFSETQ. V gave up 3 bases and J gave up 10 bases, with 14 bases separating them. The CDR3 totals 13 residues. CDR3 amino acids: CASSWGGASEQFF. In DNA form, the CDR3 reads TGCGCCAGCAGCTGGGGGGGGGCAAGCGAGCAGTTCTTC.

This rearrangement joins TRBV18 to TRBJ2-3; 9 nucleotides agree with TRBD2. J was trimmed by 8 bases and V by 2 bases; bases with no gene match: 8. CDR1 and CDR2 (germline): KGHSH, LQKENI. The CDR3 has 15 residues. The CDR3 DNA follows: TGTGCCAGCTCACCAGGACTAGCGCCGGTGGCTACGCAGTATTTT. Its protein is CASSPGLAPVATQYF.

This clonotype was detected only a few times. This chain joins TRBV20-1 and TRBJ1-4, with no clear D. The CDR3 extends over 14 amino acids. Looked up from germline, CDR1 is DFQATT and CDR2 is SNEGSKA (reference sequence). The ends were cut back, 0 bases at V and 6 bases at J, with 11 bases in the middle. CDR3 nucleotide sequence: TGCAGTGCTAGAGATTTTCGGGAGGATGAAAAACTGTTTTTT. Translated, it gives CSARDFREDEKLFF.

This clonotype was detected only a few times. J is TRBJ2-4 and V is TRBV20-1; D remains ambiguous. The DNA end is more similar to TRBJ2-7, so the J call may be wrong. Germline CDR1 DFQATT, CDR2 SNEGSKA (reference sequence). CDR3 length: 13 amino acids. CDR3: CSALSGPFYEQYF. Written as DNA, the CDR3 is TGCAGTGCTCTTTCCGGGCCTTTCTACGAGCAGTACTTC.

This clonotype was found a few times. The V call is TRBV20-1, the J call TRBJ2-1, with 12 nucleotides matching TRBD2. J gave up 7 bases and V 4 bases, and 2 bases lay outside the gene matches. The CDR3 covers 13 residues. CDR1 is DFQATT and CDR2 is SNEGSKA in the germline V gene (reference sequence). In nucleotides, the CDR3 is TGCAGTGCTACTAGCGGGAGGGTTAATGAGCAGTTCTTC. Its protein is CSATSGRVNEQFF.

V gene TRBV7-2 combines with J gene TRBJ2-4; 12 bases align to TRBD2. The CDR3 spans 17 residues. Germline lookup yields CDR1 SGHTA and CDR2 FQGNSA. V lost 1 base and J lost 1; bases outside the gene matches: 2. The CDR3 sequence is CASSLETSGGAKNIQYF. The CDR3 bases are TGTGCCAGCAGCTTAGAAACTAGCGGGGGGGCCAAAAACATTCAGTACTTC.

This clonotype was seen a single time. The CDR3 coding sequence is TGCGCCAGCAGCCCCGGGACAGCCCCTGGGGCCAACGTCCTGACTTTC. It is translated as CASSPGTAPGANVLTF. The chain carries TRBV4-3 and TRBJ2-6; 7 bases are a match to TRBD1. J gave up 2 bases and V 4 bases, and 5 bases lay outside the gene matches. Germline loops: CDR1 LGHNA, CDR2 YSLEER. This CDR3 spans 16 amino acids.

V is TRBV6-1 and J is TRBJ2-7; tentatively, D is TRBD1 (5 bases). Germline values: CDR1 MNHNS, CDR2 SASEGT. This CDR3 is built from 11 residues. Trimming stripped 4 bases from V and 6 bases from J, with 7 bases between. The DNA of the CDR3 is TGTGCCAGCAGTGGCAGGGCCGAGCAGTACTTC. Protein product: CASSGRAEQYF.

The V gene is TRBV20-1, the J gene TRBJ2-7; 10 bases line up with TRBD2. The end of the DNA fits TRBJ2-5 better, so the J call may be wrong. CDR1 is DFQATT, CDR2 SNEGSKA, per germline (reference sequence). The CDR3 loop spans 13 amino acids. The CDR3 DNA reads as TGCAGTGCTACGCTAGCGGGGGCAGAGACCCAGTACTTC. Protein product: CSATLAGAETQYF.